The following is a T cell receptor (beta chain) sequence with its context. This sample is drawn from a study of OX40 agonist ivuxolimab in advanced cancers. Autoimmune disease history or systemic immunosuppression was exclusionary. This table comes from immunoSEQ multiplex PCR, and its TCRdb copy is limited to in-frame clones, with some not included. The table lists about 64,000 clones, around 89% of them singletons. Unmatched junction bases numbered 6, after V lost 3 bases and J lost 6 bases. From germline, CDR1 is LNHDA and CDR2 SQIVND (reference sequence). The CDR3 is 15 amino acids. The sequences come from CD4+ or CD8+ T cells sorted from blood, collected in a trial of the OX40 agonist ivuxolimab. The source is an adult with an advanced solid tumor such as melanoma, head and neck, liver or kidney cancer. The chain combines TRBV19 with TRBJ2-2; TRBD2 matches 8 bases. CDR3 residues: CASSMLAAGAGELFF. CDR3 in DNA: TGTGCCAGTAGTATGCTGGCAGCGGGGGCCGGGGAGCTGTTTTTT. Based on the CDR3 plus reference TRBV19 and TRBJ2-2, the full variable domain is DGGITQSPKYLFRKEGQNVTLSCEQNLNHDAMYWYRQDPGQGLRLIYYSQIVNDFQKGDIAEGYSVSREKKESFPLTVTSAQKNPTAFYLCASSMLAAGAGELFFGEGSRLTVL.